This note documents a single T cell receptor beta chain sequence. Patients in Seattle were enrolled during active infection, then followed longitudinally. The record originates from a study of blood T cell repertoires in COVID-19. Across the study: Samples came from the United States, Italy and Spain, spanning acute and convalescent COVID-19.

The method was immunoSEQ multiplex PCR; TCRdb's version includes in-frame clones alone and lacks a portion of them. This repertoire shows roughly 150,000 clones, 75% to 85% found once; its top ten account for 7% to 10%. J was trimmed by 2 bases and V by 5 bases; bases with no gene match: 14. The CDR3 is 18 amino acids. The germline V gene encodes CDR1 SGHNT and CDR2 YYREEE (reference sequence). The receptor was isolated from a woman aged 60-75 years with COVID-19, enrolled during active disease. The V and J genes are TRBV5-4 and TRBJ2-7, with 12 nucleotides matching TRBD2. Sequences were obtained from peripheral blood. The CDR3, as DNA: TGTGCCAGCAGATACCTAGCGGGAGGGCGCCAAAAAACCTACGAGCAGTACTTC. Translating it yields CASRYLAGGRQKTYEQYF.